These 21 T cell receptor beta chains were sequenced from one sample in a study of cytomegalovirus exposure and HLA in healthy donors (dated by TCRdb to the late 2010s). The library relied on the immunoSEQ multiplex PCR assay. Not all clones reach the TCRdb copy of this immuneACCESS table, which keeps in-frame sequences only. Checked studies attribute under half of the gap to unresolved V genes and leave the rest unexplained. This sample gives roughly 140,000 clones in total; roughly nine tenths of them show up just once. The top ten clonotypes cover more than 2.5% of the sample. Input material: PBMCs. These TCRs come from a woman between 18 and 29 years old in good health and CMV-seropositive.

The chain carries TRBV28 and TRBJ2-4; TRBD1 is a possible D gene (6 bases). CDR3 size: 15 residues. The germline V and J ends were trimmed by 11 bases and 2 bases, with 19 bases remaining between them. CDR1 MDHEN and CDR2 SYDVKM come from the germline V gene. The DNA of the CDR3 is TGTGCCGGAGGAACAGGGACCGGACCCAAAAACATTCAGTACTTC. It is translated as CAGGTGTGPKNIQYF.

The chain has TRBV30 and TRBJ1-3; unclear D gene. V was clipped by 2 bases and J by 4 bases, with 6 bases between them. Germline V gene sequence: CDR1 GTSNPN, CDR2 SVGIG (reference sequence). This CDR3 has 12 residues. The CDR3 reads CAWSSAGNTIYF. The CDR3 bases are TGTGCCTGGAGTAGCGCCGGAAACACCATATATTTT.

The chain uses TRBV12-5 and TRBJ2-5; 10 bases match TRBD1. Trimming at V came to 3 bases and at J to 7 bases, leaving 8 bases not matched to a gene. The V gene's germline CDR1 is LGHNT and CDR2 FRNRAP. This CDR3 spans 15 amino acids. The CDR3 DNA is TGTGCTAGTGGTTTTGGTCTGGGACAGGGGACGACCCAGTACTTC. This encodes CASGFGLGQGTTQYF.

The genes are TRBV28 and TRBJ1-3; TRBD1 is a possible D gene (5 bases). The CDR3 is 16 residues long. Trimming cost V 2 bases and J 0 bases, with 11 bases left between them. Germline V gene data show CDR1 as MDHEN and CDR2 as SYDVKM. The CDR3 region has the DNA TGTGCCAGCAGTTTAGGGCAGGGCCCCTCTGGAAACACCATATATTTT. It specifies CASSLGQGPSGNTIYF. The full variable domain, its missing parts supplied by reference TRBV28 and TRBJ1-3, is DVKVTQSSRYLVKRTGEKVFLECVQDMDHENMFWYRQDPGLGLRLIYFSYDVKMKEKGDIPEGYSVSREKKERFSLILESASTNQTSMYLCASSLGQGPSGNTIYFGEGSWLTVV.

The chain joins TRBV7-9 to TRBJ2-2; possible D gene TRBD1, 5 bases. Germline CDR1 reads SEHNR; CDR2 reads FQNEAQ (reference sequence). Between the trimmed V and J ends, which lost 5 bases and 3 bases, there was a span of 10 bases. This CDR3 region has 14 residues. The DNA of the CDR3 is TGTGCCAGCAGCGAGTCAGGGTACACCGGGGAGCTGTTTTTT. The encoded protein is CASSESGYTGELFF.

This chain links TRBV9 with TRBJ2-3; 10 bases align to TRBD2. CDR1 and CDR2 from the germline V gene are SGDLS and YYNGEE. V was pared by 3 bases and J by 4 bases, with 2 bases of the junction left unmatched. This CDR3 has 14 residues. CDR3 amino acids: CASSESGRADTQYF. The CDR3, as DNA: TGTGCCAGCAGCGAAAGCGGGAGGGCAGATACGCAGTATTTT.

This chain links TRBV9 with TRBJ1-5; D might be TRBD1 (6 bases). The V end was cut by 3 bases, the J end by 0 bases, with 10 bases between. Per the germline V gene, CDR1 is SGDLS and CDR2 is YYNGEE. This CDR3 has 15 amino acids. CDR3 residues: CASSAQGNSNQPQHF. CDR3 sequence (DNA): TGTGCCAGCAGCGCCCAGGGGAATAGCAATCAGCCCCAGCATTTT. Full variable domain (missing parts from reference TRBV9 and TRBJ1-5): DSGVTQTPKHLITATGQRVTLRCSPRSGDLSVYWYQQSLDQGLQFLIQYYNGEERAKGNILERFSAQQFPDLHSELNLSSLELGDSALYFCASSAQGNSNQPQHFGDGTRLSIL.

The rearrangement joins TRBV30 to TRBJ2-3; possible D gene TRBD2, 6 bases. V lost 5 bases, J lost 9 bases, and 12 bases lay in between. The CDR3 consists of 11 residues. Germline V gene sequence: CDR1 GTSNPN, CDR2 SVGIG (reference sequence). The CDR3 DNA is TGTGCCTGGGCCCCGGAGGGAACGCAGTATTTT. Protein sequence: CAWAPEGTQYF.

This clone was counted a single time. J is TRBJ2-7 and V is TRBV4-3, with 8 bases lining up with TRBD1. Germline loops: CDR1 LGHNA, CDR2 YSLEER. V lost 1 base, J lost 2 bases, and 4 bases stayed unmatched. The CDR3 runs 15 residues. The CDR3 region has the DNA TGCGCCAGCAGCCAAGTAACAGGGGGAACCTACGAGCAGTACTTC. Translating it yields CASSQVTGGTYEQYF.

As DNA, the CDR3 is TGTGCCAGCAGCTTAGAGGGGGGAGACTCCTACGAGCAGTACTTC. It yields the protein CASSLEGGDSYEQYF. V usage is TRBV11-3 and J usage is TRBJ2-7; a weak D match, TRBD2 (6 bases). This CDR3 is built from 15 residues. V lost 0 bases to trimming and J lost 0 bases, with 9 bases between them. The germline gives CDR1 SGHNT, CDR2 YENEEA.

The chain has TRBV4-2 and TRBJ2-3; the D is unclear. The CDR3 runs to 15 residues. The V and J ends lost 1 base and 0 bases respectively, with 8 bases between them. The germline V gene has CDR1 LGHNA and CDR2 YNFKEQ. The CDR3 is CASSQVGSSTDTQYF. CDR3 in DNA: TGTGCCAGCAGCCAAGTTGGCTCTAGCACAGATACGCAGTATTTT.

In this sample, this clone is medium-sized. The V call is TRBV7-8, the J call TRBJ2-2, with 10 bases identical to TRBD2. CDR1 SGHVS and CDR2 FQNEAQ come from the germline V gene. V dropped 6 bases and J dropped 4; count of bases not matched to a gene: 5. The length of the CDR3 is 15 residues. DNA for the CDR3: TGTGCCAGCAGGCTAGCGGGAGCGAGCACCGGGGAGCTGTTTTTT. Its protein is CASRLAGASTGELFF. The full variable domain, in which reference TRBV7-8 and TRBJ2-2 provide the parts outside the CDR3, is GAGVSQSPRYKVAKRGQDVALRCDPISGHVSLFWYQQALGQGPEFLTYFQNEAQLDKSGLPSDRFFAERPEGSVSTLKIQRTQQEDSAVYLCASRLAGASTGELFFGEGSRLTVL.

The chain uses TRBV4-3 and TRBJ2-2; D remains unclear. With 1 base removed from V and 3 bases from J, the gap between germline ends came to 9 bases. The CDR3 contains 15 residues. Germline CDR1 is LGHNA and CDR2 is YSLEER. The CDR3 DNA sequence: TGCGCCAGCAGCCAAGGTAGAGACTACACCGGGGAGCTGTTTTTT. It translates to CASSQGRDYTGELFF.

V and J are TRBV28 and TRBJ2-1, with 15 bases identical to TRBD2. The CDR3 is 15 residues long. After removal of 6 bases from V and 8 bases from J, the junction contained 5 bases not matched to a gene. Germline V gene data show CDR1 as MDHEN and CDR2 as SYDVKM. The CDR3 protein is CASSGLAGGLDEQFF. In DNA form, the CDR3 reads TGTGCCAGCAGCGGACTAGCGGGAGGGTTAGATGAGCAGTTCTTC.

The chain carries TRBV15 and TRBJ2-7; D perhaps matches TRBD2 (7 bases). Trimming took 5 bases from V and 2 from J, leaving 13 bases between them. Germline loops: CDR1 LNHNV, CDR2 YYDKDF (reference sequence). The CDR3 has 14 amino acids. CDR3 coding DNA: TGTGCCACCAGCCCAGGAGGGGGGGCCTACGAGCAGTACTTC. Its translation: CATSPGGGAYEQYF.

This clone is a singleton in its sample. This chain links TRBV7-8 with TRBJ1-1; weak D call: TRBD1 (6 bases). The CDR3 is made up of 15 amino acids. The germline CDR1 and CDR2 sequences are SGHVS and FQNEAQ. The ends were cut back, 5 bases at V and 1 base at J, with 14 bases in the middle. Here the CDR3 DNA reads TGTGCCAGCAGCCCGGTCGACAGGCAGAACACTGAAGCTTTCTTT. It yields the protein CASSPVDRQNTEAFF.

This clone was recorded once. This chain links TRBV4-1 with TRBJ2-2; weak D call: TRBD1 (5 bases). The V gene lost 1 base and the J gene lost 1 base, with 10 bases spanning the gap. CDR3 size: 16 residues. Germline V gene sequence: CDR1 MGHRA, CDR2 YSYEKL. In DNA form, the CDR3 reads TGCGCCAGCAGCCAAGTCGGACAAAGGAACACCGGGGAGCTGTTTTTT. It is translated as CASSQVGQRNTGELFF.

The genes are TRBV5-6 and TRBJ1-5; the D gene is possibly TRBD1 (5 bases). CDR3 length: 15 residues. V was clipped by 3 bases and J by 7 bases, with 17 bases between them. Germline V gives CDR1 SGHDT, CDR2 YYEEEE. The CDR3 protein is CASSYQTGGGQPQHF. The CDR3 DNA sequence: TGTGCCAGCAGCTATCAAACAGGCGGGGGACAGCCCCAGCATTTT.

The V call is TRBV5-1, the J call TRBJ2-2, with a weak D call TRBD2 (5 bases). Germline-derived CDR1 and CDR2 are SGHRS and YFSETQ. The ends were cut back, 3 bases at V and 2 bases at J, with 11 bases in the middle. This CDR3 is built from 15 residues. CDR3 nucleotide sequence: TGCGCCAGCAGCTCCAATCCGGGAAACACCGGGGAGCTGTTTTTT. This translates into CASSSNPGNTGELFF. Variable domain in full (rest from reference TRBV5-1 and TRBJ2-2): KAGVTQTPRYLIKTRGQQVTLSCSPISGHRSVSWYQQTPGQGLQFLFEYFSETQRNKGNFPGRFSGRQFSNSRSEMNVSTLELGDSALYLCASSSNPGNTGELFFGEGSRLTVL.

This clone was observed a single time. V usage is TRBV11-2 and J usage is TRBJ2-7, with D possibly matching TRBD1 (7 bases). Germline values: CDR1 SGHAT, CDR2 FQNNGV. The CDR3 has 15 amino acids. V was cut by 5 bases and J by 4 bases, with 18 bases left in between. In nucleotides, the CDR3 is TGTGCCAGCAGCCCAAGCGGCAGGGGGGATTACGAGCAGTACTTC. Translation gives CASSPSGRGDYEQYF.

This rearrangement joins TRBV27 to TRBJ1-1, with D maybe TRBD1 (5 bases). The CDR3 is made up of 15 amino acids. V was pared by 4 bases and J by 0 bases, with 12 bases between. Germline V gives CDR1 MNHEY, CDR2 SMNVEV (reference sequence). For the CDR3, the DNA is TGTGCCAGCAGTTCCCTCAGGGATATGAACACTGAAGCTTTCTTT. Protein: CASSSLRDMNTEAFF.